Listed below are T cell receptor beta chains from one sample, sequenced in a study of radiation and T cells in renal cell carcinoma. Assay used: immunoSEQ multiplex PCR; TCRdb lists only in-frame clones, some missing. The sample has 130,000 or so clones; around nine tenths are singletons. Specimen: blood, collected from a patient whose treatment included radiotherapy and nephrectomy. These receptors came from a woman aged 50 to 60 with renal cell carcinoma. CDR3s include the opening cysteine and the closing phenylalanine or tryptophan. D genes are given only for firm matches. The listing skips clone size in some rows; elsewhere it reads once, few, many or a size class.

TRBJ1-2,TRBV7-9,17,-,TRBD1,TGTGCCAGCAGCTTAGCGCGGGGGACAGGGGGCCACTATGGCTACACCTTC,CASSLARGTGGHYGYTF
TRBJ1-1,TRBV12-5,13,-,-,TGTGCTAGTGGTTTGGAAGGGGGCACTGAAGCTTTCTTT,CASGLEGGTEAFF
TRBJ2-5,TRBV2,14,-,-,TGTGCCAGCATCCCTCTCTCCGCTAAGGAGACCCAGTACTTC,CASIPLSAKETQYF
TRBJ1-3,TRBV18,17,-,-,TGTGCCAGCTCACTCTGGGACGGGCCTAGCTCTGGAAACACCATATATTTT,CASSLWDGPSSGNTIYF
TRBJ2-3,TRBV18,17,-,-,TGTGCCAGCTCACCACGGCTCGGGGCTCCCGTAGCAGATACGCAGTATTTT,CASSPRLGAPVADTQYF
TRBJ2-1,TRBV18,12,once,-,TGTGCCAGCTCGCCCCTTCGGGCCGAGCAGTTCTTC,CASSPLRAEQFF
TRBJ1-6,TRBV7-2,14,-,-,TGTGCCAGCAGCTTTAACCCCCAAAATTCACCCCTCCACTTT,CASSFNPQNSPLHF
TRBJ2-5,TRBV7-8,14,-,-,TGTGCCAGCAGCCCCTCCGGGCTCCAAGAGACCCAGTACTTC,CASSPSGLQETQYF
TRBJ2-3,TRBV5-6,16,-,TRBD2,TGTGCCAGCAGCCAGACTAGCGGGGCGGCGGGAGATACGCAGTATTTT,CASSQTSGAAGDTQYF
TRBJ1-5,TRBV6-5,14,-,-,TGTGCCAGCAGTTTTCAAGGTGGTCATCAGCCCCAGCATTTT,CASSFQGGHQPQHF
TRBJ2-3,TRBV30,15,-,-,TGTGCCTGGAGTTCACTGACAGAGCCTACAGATACGCAGTATTTT,CAWSSLTEPTDTQYF
TRBJ2-1,TRBV9,16,-,TRBD1,TGTGCCAGCAGCGCTACCGGGACAGGGAGGTACAATGAGCAGTTCTTC,CASSATGTGRYNEQFF
TRBJ1-2,TRBV5-6,17,-,-,TGTGCCAGCAGTCCGGATGGCCTGCCAATGCGGGCCTATGGCTACACCTTC,CASSPDGLPMRAYGYTF
TRBJ1-6,TRBV6-6,15,few,-,TGTGCCAGCAGCCGTACAGGGAATCGTAATTCACCCCTCCACTTT,CASSRTGNRNSPLHF
TRBJ1-4,TRBV5-5,14,-,-,TGTGCCAGCAGCTTGGTGGGTTCTAGTGAAAAACTGTTTTTT,CASSLVGSSEKLFF